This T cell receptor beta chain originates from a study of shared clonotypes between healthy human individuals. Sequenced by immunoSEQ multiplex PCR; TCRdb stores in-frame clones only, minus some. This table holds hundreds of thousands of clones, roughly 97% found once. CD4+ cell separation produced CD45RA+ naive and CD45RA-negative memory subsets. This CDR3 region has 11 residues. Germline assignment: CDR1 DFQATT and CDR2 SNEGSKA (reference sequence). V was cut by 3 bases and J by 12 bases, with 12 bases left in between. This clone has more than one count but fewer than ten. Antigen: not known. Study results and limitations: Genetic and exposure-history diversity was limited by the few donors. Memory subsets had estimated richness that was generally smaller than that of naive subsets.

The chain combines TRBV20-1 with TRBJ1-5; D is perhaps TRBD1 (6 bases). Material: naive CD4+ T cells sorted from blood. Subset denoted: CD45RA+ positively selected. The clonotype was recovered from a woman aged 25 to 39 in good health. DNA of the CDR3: TGCAGTGCTAGTTCGGACAGTGGCCAGCATTTT. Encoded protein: CSASSDSGQHF.